A single sample gave rise to the 4 T cell receptor beta chains below, sequenced in a study of OX40 agonist ivuxolimab in advanced cancers. Produced via immunoSEQ multiplex PCR; TCRdb's table is partial and in-frame only. Of roughly 62,000 clones listed, about 83% are singletons. The sample here was CD4+ or CD8+ T cells sorted from blood, taken in a trial of the OX40 agonist ivuxolimab. Every receptor here comes from an adult with an advanced solid tumor such as melanoma, head and neck, liver or kidney cancer.

J is TRBJ1-2 and V is TRBV7-9, with a possible D match to TRBD1 (5 bases). Trimming took off 5 bases at V and 6 bases at J, with 16 bases between the two ends. The CDR3 sequence is 14 residues long. The germline gives CDR1 SEHNR, CDR2 FQNEAQ (reference sequence). The CDR3 sequence is CASSQDTRTDGYTF. Written as DNA, the CDR3 is TGTGCCAGCAGCCAGGACACGCGAACGGATGGCTACACCTTC.

The gene calls are TRBV28 and TRBJ2-2, with D perhaps TRBD1 (6 bases). Trimming cost V 7 bases and J 5 bases, with 14 bases left between them. The CDR3 contains 14 residues. Looked up from germline, CDR1 is MDHEN and CDR2 is SYDVKM. The CDR3 nucleotides read TGTGCCAGCACAAAGGGGGATCGGACCGGGGAGCTGTTTTTT. It encodes CASTKGDRTGELFF.

The chain has TRBV10-1 and TRBJ1-2; no reliable D call. This CDR3 region has 13 residues. The ends were cut back, 3 bases at V and 2 bases at J, with 7 bases in the middle. From germline, CDR1 is WNHNN and CDR2 SYGVQD (reference sequence). CDR3 sequence reads: CASSDGRNYGYTF. The DNA of the CDR3 is TGCGCCAGCAGTGATGGCAGAAACTATGGCTACACCTTC.

The genes are TRBV27 and TRBJ2-5; 11 bases match TRBD2. Per the germline V gene, CDR1 is MNHEY and CDR2 is SMNVEV (reference sequence). This CDR3 has 16 amino acids. The ends lost 4 bases at V and 2 bases at J; junction bases unmatched: 6. The CDR3 DNA follows: TGTGCCAGCAGTTGGGCTAGCGGGGGGAAACAAGAGACCCAGTACTTC. It codes for CASSWASGGKQETQYF.